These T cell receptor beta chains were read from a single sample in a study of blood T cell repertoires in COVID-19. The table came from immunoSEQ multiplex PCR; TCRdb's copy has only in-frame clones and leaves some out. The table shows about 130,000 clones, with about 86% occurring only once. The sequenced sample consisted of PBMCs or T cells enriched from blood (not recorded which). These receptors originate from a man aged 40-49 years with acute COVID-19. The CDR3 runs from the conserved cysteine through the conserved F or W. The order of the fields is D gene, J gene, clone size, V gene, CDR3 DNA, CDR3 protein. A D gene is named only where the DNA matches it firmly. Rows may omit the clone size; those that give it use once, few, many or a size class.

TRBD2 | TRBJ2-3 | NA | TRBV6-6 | TGTGCCAGCAGCTTTTACCGCGGGGGGGCAGATACGCAGTATTTT | CASSFYRGGADTQYF
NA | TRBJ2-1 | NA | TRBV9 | TGTGCCAGCAGCGTAGAGTTGGCAGGAACCTACAATGAGCAGTTCTTC | CASSVELAGTYNEQFF
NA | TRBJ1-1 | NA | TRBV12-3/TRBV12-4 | TGTGCCAGCAGTTTGGGCCCTTGGGCTTTCTTT | CASSLGPWAFF
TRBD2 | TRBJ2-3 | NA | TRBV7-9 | TGTGCCAGCAGCTTAGGAGGCCTAGCGGGAACGAATACGCAGTATTTT | CASSLGGLAGTNTQYF
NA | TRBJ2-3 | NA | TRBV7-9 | TGTGCCAGCAGCTTAGTGGGCCTGGATACGCAGTATTTT | CASSLVGLDTQYF
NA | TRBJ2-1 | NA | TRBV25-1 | TGTGCCAGCAGTGAATATTCGGGCAGGGGCAATGAGCAGTTCTTC | CASSEYSGRGNEQFF
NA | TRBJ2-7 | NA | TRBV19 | TGTGCCAGTAGCCCCCTTTCGGAGGACAGACACTACGAGCAGTACTTC | CASSPLSEDRHYEQYF
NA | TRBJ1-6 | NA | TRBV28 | TGTGCCAGCAGTTTCGGGGGAAGGGTAACACCCCTCCACTTT | CASSFGGRVTPLHF
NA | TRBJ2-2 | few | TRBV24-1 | TGTGCCACCCAAGTCCCAGGGTTCACCGGGGAGCTGTTTTTT | CATQVPGFTGELFF
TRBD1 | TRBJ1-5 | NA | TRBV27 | TGTGCCAGCACCGGGACAGGGGGCAGCAATCAGCCCCAGCATTTT | CASTGTGGSNQPQHF
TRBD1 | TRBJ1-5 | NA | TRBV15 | TGTGCCACCAGGGACAGGGGGACAGAGAGCAATCAGCCCCAGCATTTT | CATRDRGTESNQPQHF
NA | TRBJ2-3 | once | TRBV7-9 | TGTGCCAGCAGCTCCTCTTGGGGGCTACATTTT | CASSSSWGLHF
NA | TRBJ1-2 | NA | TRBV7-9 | TGTGCCAGCAGCGTCGACAGGCACAACTATGGCTACACCTTC | CASSVDRHNYGYTF
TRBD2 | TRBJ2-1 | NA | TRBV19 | TGTGCCAGTAGCCGACTAGCGGGGTACGGTGAGCAGTTCTTC | CASSRLAGYGEQFF
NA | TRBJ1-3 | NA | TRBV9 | TGTGCCAGCAGCCCAAGCCCCTCAGGGCCTGGAAACACCATATATTTT | CASSPSPSGPGNTIYF
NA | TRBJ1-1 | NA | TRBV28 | TGTGCCAGCACTTCAGGGGCTTCAAACACTGAAGCTTTCTTT | CASTSGASNTEAFF
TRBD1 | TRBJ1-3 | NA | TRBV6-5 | TGTGCCAGTTGCCGGGACAGTCCCGGAAACACCATATATTTT | CASCRDSPGNTIYF
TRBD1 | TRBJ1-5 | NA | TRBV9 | TGTGCCAGCAGCGTGACAGGGGACAATCAGCCCCAGCATTTT | CASSVTGDNQPQHF
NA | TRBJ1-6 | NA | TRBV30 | TGTGCCTGGAGCCCCGGTAATTCACCCCTCCACTTT | CAWSPGNSPLHF
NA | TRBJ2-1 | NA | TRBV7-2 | TGTGCCAGCAGCTTTACGGCGGTAAGCTCCTACAATGAGCAGTTCTTC | CASSFTAVSSYNEQFF
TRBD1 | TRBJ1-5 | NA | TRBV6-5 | TGTGCCAGCAGTCAAAACAGGGGGGAACAGCCCCAGCATTTT | CASSQNRGEQPQHF
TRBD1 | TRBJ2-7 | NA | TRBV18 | TGTGCCAGCTCACCCGACAGGGACTACGAGCAGTACTTC | CASSPDRDYEQYF
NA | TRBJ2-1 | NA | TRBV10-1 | TGCGCCAGCAGCCAGGGAAAGTACAATGAGCAGTTCTTC | CASSQGKYNEQFF
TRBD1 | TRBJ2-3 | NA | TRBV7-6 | TGTGCCAGCAGGGCTGGGGACAGGGGCACAGATACGCAGTATTTT | CASRAGDRGTDTQYF
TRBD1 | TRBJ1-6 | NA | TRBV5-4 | TGTGCCAGCAGCTGGGACAGGGAATATAATTCACCCCTCCACTTT | CASSWDREYNSPLHF
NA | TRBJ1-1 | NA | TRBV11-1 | TGTGCCAGCAGCTCCGGACTCGGCGTGAACACTGAAGCTTTCTTT | CASSSGLGVNTEAFF
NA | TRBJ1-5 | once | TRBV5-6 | TGTGCCAGCAGCTTAGGGGACACAGGTCAGCCCCAGCATTTT | CASSLGDTGQPQHF
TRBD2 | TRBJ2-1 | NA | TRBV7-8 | TGTGCCAGCATCGACACTAGCGGGGGGTCCTACAATGAGCAGTTCTTC | CASIDTSGGSYNEQFF
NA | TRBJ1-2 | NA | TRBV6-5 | TGTGCCAGCAGCCGGACAGAAGCTAACTATGGCTACACCTTC | CASSRTEANYGYTF
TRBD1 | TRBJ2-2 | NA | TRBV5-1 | TGCGCCAGCAGCTACCCCTTACCGACAGGGGGTACCCCGAACACCGGGGAGCTGTTTTTT | CASSYPLPTGGTPNTGELFF
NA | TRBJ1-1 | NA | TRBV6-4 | TGTGCCAGCAGTGACTCGAGGGCAGGTCACACTGAAGCTTTCTTT | CASSDSRAGHTEAFF
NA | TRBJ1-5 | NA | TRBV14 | TGTGCCAGCGAAACTTATAGCAATCAGCCCCAGCATTTT | CASETYSNQPQHF
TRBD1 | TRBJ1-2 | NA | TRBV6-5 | TGTGCCAGCAGTCCAACACAGGGGAGGACCAATGGCTACACCTTC | CASSPTQGRTNGYTF
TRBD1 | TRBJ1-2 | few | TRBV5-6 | TGTGCCAGCACCCCTACACAGGGGGCGTATGGCTACACCTTC | CASTPTQGAYGYTF
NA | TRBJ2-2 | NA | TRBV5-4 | TGTGCCAGCAGCCTCGGCGGGACTCCGGCCGGGGAGCTGTTTTTT | CASSLGGTPAGELFF
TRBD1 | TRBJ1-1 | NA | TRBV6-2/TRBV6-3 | TGTGCCAGCAGTTACCGGTTACAGGGGGCACGGACTGAAGCTTTCTTT | CASSYRLQGARTEAFF
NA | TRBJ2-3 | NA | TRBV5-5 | TGTGCCAGCAGCTTGACGGCGGGGGCCGGAGAAGATACGCAGTATTTT | CASSLTAGAGEDTQYF
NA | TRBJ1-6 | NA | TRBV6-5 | TGTGCCAGCAGTTACGGGGGACAATTTAATTCACCCCTCCACTTT | CASSYGGQFNSPLHF
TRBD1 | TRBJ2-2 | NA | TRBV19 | TGTGCCAGTAGTATAGTTTGGACAGGGGACCCCGGGGAGCTGTTTTTT | CASSIVWTGDPGELFF